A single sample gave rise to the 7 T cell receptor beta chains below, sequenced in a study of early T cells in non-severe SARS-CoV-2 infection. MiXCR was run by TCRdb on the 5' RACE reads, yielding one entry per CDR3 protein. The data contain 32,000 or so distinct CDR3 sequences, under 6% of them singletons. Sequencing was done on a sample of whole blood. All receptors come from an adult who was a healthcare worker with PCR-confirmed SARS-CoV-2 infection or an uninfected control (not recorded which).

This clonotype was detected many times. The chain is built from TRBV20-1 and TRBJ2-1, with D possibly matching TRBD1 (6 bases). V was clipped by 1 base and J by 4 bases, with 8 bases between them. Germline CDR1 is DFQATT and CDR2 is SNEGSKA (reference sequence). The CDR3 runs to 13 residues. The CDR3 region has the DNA TGCAGTGCTAGAGGGGGGCCTTACAATGAGCAGTTCTTC. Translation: CSARGGPYNEQFF.

CDR3 amino acids: CSATRSGGDTQYF. The CDR3 nucleotides read TGCAGTGCTACGAGATCTGGGGGAGATACGCAGTATTTT. V and J are TRBV20-1 and TRBJ2-3; D may be TRBD1 or TRBD2 (5 bases each). Germline assignment: CDR1 DFQATT and CDR2 SNEGSKA (reference sequence). V dropped 4 bases and J dropped 5 bases, with 13 bases sitting between them. The CDR3 totals 13 residues.

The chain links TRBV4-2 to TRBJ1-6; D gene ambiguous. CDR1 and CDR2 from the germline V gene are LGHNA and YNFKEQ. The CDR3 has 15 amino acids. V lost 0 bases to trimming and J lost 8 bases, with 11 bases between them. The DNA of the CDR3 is TGTGCCAGCAGCCAAGAAAGAATAGGGCATTCACCCCTCCACTTT. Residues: CASSQERIGHSPLHF.

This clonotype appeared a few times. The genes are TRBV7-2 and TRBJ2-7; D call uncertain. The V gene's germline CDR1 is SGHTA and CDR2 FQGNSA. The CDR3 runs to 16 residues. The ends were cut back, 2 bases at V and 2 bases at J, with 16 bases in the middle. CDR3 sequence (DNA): TGTGCCAGCAGCTTAATGCTCGCAGCCCTGGCCTACGAGCAGTACTTC. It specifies CASSLMLAALAYEQYF. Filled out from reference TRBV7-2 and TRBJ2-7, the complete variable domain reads GAGVSQSPSNKVTEKGKDVELRCDPISGHTALYWYRQSLGQGLEFLIYFQGNSAPDKSGLPSDRFSAERTGGSVSTLTIQRTQQEDSAVYLCASSLMLAALAYEQYFGPGTRLTVT.

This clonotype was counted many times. The CDR3 sequence is CASRGTGDNYGYTF. Written as DNA, the CDR3 is TGTGCCAGCAGAGGGACAGGGGATAACTATGGCTACACCTTC. V usage is TRBV9 and J usage is TRBJ1-2, with TRBD1 matching 10 bases. The CDR3 length is 14 residues. V shed 5 bases and J 1 base; nucleotides not matched to a gene: 2. Germline CDR1 reads SGDLS; CDR2 reads YYNGEE.

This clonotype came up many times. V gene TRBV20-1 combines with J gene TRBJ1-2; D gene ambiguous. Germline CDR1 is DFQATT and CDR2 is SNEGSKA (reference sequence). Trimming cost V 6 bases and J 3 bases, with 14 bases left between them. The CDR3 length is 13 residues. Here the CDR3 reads CSAGKIGDYGYTF. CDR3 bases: TGCAGTGCGGGGAAGATCGGGGACTATGGCTACACCTTC.

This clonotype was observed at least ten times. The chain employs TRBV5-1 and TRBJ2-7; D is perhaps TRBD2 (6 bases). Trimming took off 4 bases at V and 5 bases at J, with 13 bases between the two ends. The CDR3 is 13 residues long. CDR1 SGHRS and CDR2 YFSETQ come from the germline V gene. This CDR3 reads CASSRIREDEQYF. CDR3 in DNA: TGCGCCAGCAGCCGCATCAGGGAGGACGAGCAGTACTTC.